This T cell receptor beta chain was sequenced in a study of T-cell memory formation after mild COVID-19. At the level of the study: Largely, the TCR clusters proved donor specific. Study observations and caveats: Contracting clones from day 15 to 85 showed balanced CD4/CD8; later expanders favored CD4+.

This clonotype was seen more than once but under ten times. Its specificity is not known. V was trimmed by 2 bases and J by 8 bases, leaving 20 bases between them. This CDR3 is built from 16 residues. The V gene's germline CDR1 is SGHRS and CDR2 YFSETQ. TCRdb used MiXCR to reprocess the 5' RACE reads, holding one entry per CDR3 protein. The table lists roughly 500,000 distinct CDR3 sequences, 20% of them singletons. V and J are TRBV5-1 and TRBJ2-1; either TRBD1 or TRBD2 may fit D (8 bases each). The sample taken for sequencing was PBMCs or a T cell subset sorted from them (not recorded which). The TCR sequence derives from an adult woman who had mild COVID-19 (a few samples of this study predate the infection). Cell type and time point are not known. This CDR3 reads CASSLTGGLGIDEQFF. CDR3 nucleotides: TGCGCCAGCAGCTTAACAGGGGGACTAGGAATCGATGAGCAGTTCTTC. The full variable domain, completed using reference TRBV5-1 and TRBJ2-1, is KAGVTQTPRYLIKTRGQQVTLSCSPISGHRSVSWYQQTPGQGLQFLFEYFSETQRNKGNFPGRFSGRQFSNSRSEMNVSTLELGDSALYLCASSLTGGLGIDEQFFGPGTRLTVL.